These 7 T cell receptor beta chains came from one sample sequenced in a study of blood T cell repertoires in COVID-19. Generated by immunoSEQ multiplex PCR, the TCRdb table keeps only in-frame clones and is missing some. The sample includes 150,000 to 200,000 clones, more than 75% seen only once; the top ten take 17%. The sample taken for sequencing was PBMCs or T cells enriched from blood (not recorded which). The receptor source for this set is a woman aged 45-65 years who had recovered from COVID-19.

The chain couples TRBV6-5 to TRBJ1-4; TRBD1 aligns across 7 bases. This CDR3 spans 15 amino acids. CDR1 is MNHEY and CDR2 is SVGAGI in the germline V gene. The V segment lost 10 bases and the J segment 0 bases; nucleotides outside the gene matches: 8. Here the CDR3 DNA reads TGTGCCACCGAGGCGGGGACAGCAACTAATGAAAAACTGTTTTTT. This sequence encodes CATEAGTATNEKLFF.

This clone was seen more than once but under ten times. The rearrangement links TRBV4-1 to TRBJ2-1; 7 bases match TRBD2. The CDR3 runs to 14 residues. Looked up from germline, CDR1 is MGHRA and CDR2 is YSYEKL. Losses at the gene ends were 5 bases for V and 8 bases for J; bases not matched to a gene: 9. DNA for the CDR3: TGCGCCAGCAGCGGACGGACTAGGGGCGATGAGCAGTTCTTC. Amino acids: CASSGRTRGDEQFF.

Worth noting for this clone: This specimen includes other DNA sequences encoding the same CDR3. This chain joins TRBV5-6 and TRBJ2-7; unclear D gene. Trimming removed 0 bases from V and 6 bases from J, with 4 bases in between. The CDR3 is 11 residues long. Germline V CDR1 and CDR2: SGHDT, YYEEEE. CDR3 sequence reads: CASSLAFEQYF. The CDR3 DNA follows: TGTGCCAGCAGCTTGGCGTTCGAGCAGTACTTC.

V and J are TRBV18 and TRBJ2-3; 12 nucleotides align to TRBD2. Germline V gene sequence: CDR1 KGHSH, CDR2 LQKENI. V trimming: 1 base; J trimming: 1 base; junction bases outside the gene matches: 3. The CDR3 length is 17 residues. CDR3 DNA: TGTGCCAGCTCACCACAGAGACTAGCGGGAGGCACAGATACGCAGTATTTT. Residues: CASSPQRLAGGTDTQYF.

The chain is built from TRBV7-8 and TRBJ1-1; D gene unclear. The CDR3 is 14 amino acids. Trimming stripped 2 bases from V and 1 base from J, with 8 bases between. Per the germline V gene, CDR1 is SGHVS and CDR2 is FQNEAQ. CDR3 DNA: TGTGCCAGCAGCTTAACTAGAGGGAACACTGAAGCTTTCTTT. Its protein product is CASSLTRGNTEAFF.

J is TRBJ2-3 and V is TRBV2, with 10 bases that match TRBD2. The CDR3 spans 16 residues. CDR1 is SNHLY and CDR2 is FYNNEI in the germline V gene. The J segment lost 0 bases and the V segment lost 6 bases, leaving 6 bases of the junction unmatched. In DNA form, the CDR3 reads TGTGCCAGCAGACGGTATAGCGGGGGGAGCACAGATACGCAGTATTTT. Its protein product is CASRRYSGGSTDTQYF.

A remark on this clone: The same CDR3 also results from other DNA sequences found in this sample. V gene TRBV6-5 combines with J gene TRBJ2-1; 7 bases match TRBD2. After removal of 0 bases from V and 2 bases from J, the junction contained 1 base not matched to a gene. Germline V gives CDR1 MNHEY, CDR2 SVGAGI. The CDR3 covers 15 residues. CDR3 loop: CASSYSGGPYNEQFF. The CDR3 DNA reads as TGTGCCAGCAGTTACTCGGGAGGGCCCTACAATGAGCAGTTCTTC.